Sequencing of this T cell receptor beta chain was carried out in a study of T-cell reconstitution after alpha-beta-depleted transplantation in children. Study-wide results and limits: Surviving recipient T cells and thymic progenitors accounted for the high day-60 TCRbeta diversity observed in some patients. Alpha-beta T cells present about two months after transplant were reported to originate from several hundred expanded graft clones. Diversity and T-cell counts at one year after transplant derived mostly from new T cells.

Germline CDR1 reads MGHRA; CDR2 reads YSYEKL. V lost 1 base to trimming and J lost 5 bases, with 6 bases between them. The CDR3 length is 12 residues. This clonotype was recorded a few times. Its specificity is unknown. Unique molecular identifiers were used to barcode this TCRbeta library. TCRdb re-called the PCR reads with MiXCR, one entry per CDR3 protein. The table includes around 270,000 distinct CDR3 sequences, less than 9.5% detected once. The chain links TRBV4-1 to TRBJ2-7, with D perhaps assigned TRBD1 or TRBD2 (5 bases each). This TCR was recovered from a female patient aged 2 to 10 who had a stem cell transplant for Fanconi anemia, so the T cells may come from the graft donor. The material was peripheral blood, obtained 360 days after TCRalphabeta/CD19-depleted stem cell transplant. CDR3 DNA: TGCGCCAGCAGCCAAGTGGGGGACGAGCAGTACTTC. This translates into CASSQVGDEQYF.